This TCR beta chain appears in the sequencing data of a study of vaccination and CD4 T cells after COVID-19. The overall study: The authors gave control cultures a CEFX pool, an HIV-1 Nef pool, or no peptide.

The Oncomine TCR Beta short-read assay sequenced DNA from cultured CD4+ T cells. TCRdb independently ran MiXCR on the PCR reads; one entry per CDR3 protein. The sample has roughly 20,000 distinct CDR3 sequences, roughly 46% seen once; the top ten hold around 13%. Specified time point: late sampling 161 to 241 days after vaccination in three convalescent patients. Described treatment: roughly ten-day PBMC culture with coronavirus spike peptide pools or control peptides (ViraFEST assay). Trimming took 1 base from V and 2 from J, leaving 14 bases between them. This CDR3 has 15 residues. The germline CDR1 and CDR2 sequences are DFQATT and SNEGSKA (reference sequence). Points on this clonotype: Its antigen is unknown.

This sample comprised CD4+ T cells from blood, cultured in vitro, obtained about 7 months after SARS-CoV-2 vaccination. The sequence derives from a human donor who had recovered from COVID-19. The chain has TRBV20-1 and TRBJ2-5; D is undetermined. Here the CDR3 reads CSARAADLGQETQYF. CDR3 nucleotide sequence: TGCAGTGCTAGAGCGGCAGATTTGGGGCAAGAGACCCAGTACTTC.